The present entry profiles one T cell receptor (beta chain) with its context. These data belong to a study of blood T cell repertoires in COVID-19. The CDR3 is made up of 16 amino acids. J gave up 4 bases and V 5 bases, and 10 bases lay outside the gene matches. Germline V gene lookup returns CDR1 SNHLY and CDR2 FYNNEI. Using immunoSEQ multiplex PCR, the repertoire was profiled, and TCRdb retains in-frame clones only, with some absent. In the table there are fewer than 450,000 clones, 80% to 90% of which are singletons. The sequence derives from a woman aged 50 to 65 with COVID-19, enrolled during active disease. Sequencing was carried out using peripheral blood. This rearrangement joins TRBV2 to TRBJ2-5, with 10 bases identical to TRBD2. The CDR3 DNA reads as TGTGCCAGCAGTCAAGGAGCGGGAGGGCTTGGAGAGACCCAGTACTTC. Its translation: CASSQGAGGLGETQYF.